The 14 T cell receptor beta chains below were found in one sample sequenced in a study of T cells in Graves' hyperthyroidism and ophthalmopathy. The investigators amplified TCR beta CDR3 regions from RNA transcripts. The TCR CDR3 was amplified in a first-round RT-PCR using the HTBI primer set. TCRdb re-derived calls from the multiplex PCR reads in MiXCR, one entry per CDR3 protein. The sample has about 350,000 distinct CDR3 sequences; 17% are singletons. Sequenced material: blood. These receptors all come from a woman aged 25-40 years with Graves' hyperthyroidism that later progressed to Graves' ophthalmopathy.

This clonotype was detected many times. This CDR3 is CASGGWGLDASNQPQHF. The CDR3 bases are TGTGCCAGCGGTGGGTGGGGGTTGGACGCCAGCAATCAGCCCCAGCATTTT. J is TRBJ1-5 and V is TRBV28, with D perhaps TRBD1 (5 bases). Per the germline V gene, CDR1 is MDHEN and CDR2 is SYDVKM. The CDR3 runs 17 residues. The V and J ends lost 8 bases and 1 base respectively, with 21 bases between them.

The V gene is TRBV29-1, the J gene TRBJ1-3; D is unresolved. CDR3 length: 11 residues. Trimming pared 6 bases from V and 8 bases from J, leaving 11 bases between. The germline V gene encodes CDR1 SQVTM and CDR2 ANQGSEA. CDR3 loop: CSVLTADTIYF. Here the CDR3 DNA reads TGCAGCGTGCTCACGGCAGACACCATATATTTT.

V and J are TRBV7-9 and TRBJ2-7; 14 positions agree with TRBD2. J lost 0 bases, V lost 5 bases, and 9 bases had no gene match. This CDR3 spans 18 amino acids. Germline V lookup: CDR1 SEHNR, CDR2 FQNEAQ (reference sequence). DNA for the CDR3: TGTGCCAGCAGCCCCACGGGGACTAGCGGGGGCGTCTCCTACGAGCAGTACTTC. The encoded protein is CASSPTGTSGGVSYEQYF.

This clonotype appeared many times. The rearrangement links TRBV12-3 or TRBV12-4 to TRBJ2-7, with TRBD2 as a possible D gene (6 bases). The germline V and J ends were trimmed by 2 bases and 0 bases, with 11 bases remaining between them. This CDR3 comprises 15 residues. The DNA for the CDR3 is TGTGCCAGCAGTTTAAGGCGGGGTCACTCCTACGAGCAGTACTTC. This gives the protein CASSLRRGHSYEQYF.

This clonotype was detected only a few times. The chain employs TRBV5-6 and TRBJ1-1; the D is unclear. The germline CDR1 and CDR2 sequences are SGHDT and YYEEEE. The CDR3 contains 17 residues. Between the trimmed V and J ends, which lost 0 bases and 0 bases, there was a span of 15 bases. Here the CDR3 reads CASSLGRHSYMNTEAFF. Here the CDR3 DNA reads TGTGCCAGCAGCTTGGGGCGCCACAGCTATATGAACACTGAAGCTTTCTTT.

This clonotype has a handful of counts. CDR3: CASSEHQQVATNEKLFF. The CDR3 coding sequence is TGTGCCAGCAGTGAACATCAACAGGTCGCAACTAATGAAAAACTGTTTTTT. The rearrangement uses TRBV6-4 and TRBJ1-4; a weak D match, TRBD1 (5 bases). Germline-derived CDR1 and CDR2 are MRHNA and SNTAGT. The CDR3 contains 17 residues. Trimming took off 3 bases at V and 0 bases at J, with 14 bases between the two ends.

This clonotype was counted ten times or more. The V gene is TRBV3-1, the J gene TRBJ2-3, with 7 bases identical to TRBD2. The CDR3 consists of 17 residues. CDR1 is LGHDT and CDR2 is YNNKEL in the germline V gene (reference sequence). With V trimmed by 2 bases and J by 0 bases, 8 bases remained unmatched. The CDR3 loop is CASSQLPGTTSTDTQYF. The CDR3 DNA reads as TGTGCCAGCAGCCAATTACCCGGGACTACCAGCACAGATACGCAGTATTTT.

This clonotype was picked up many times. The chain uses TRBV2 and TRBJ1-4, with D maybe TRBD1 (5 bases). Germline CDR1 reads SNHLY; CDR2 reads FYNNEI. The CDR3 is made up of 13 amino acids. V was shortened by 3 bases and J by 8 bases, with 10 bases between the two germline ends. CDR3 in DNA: TGTGCCAGCAGTGAGCCAGGGAAGGAAAAACTGTTTTTT. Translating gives CASSEPGKEKLFF.

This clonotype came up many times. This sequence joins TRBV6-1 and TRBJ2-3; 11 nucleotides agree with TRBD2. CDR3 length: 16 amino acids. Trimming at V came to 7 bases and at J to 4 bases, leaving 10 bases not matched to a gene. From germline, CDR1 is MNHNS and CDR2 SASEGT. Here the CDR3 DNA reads TGTGCCAGCACCGAACTAGCGGGAGTGAATGCAGATACGCAGTATTTT. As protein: CASTELAGVNADTQYF.

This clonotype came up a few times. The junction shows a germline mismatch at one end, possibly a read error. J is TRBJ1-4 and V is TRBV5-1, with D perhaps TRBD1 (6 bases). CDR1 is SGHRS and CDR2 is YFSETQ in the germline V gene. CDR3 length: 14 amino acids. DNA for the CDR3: TGCGTCAGCAGCGGCGGGACAAGCGATGAAAAACTGTTTTTT. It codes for CVSSGGTSDEKLFF.

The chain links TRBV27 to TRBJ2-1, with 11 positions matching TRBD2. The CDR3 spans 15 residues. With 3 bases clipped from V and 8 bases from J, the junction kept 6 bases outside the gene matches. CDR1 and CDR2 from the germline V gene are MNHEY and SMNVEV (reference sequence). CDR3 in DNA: TGTGCCAGCAGTTTGTCGCTAGCGGGAGGTTATGAGCAGTTCTTC. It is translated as CASSLSLAGGYEQFF.

The CDR3 DNA follows: TGTGCCAGCAGTGCCCGCGGAAAGGCCTTCACCACAGATACGCAGTATTTT. This gives the protein CASSARGKAFTTDTQYF. The chain employs TRBV25-1 and TRBJ2-3; D is uncertain. The length of the CDR3 is 17 residues. Germline CDR1 and CDR2: MGHDK and SYGVNS. The ends were cut back, 4 bases at V and 2 bases at J, with 19 bases in the middle. The variable domain in full, with the rest retrieved from reference TRBV25-1 and TRBJ2-3, is EADIYQTPRYLVIGTGKKITLECSQTMGHDKMYWYQQDPGMELHLIHYSYGVNSTEKGDLSSESTVSRIRTEHFPLTLESARPSHTSQYLCASSARGKAFTTDTQYFGPGTRLTVL.

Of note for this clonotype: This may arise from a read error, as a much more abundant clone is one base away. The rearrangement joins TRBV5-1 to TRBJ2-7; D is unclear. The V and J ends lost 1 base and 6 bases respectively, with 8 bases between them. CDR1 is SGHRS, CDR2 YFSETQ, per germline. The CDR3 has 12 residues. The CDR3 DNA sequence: TGCGCCAGCAGCTTGTCTGGGCCCGAGCAGTACTTC. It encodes CASSLSGPEQYF.

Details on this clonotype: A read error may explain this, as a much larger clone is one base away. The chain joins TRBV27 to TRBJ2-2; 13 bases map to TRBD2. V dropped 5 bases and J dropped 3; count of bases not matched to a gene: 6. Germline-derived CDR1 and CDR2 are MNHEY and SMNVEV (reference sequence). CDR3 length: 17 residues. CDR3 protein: CASSRTSGSGHTGELFF. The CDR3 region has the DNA TGTGCCAGCAGTAGGACTAGCGGGAGTGGTCACACCGGGGAGCTGTTTTTT.